This T cell receptor (beta chain) appears in the sequencing data of a study of blood T cell repertoires in COVID-19. Study overall: The United States, Italy and Spain provided the acute and convalescent COVID-19 samples. PBMCs, B-cell-depleted T cells, or T cells provided the cDNA or gDNA that made up the material.

Participants spanned ages about 18 to 90 years and resided in about two dozen US areas. Participant-given clinical history determined each cohort assignment. The CDR3 extends over 15 amino acids. The V and J ends lost 6 bases and 4 bases, in that order; junction bases with no gene match: 8. Per the germline V gene, CDR1 is MNHEY and CDR2 is SMNVEV (reference sequence). Sequencing was performed with immunoSEQ multiplex PCR; in TCRdb, only in-frame clones are kept and a portion is missing. The sample yields 290,000 or so clones, around 80% seen once. V is TRBV27 and J is TRBJ2-7; 11 positions agree with TRBD2. This TCR was recovered from a man in his forties who had been exposed to COVID-19. The source material was PBMCs or T cells enriched from blood (not recorded which). Here the CDR3 reads CASSYSGLADYEQYF. Written as DNA, the CDR3 is TGTGCCAGCAGCTACTCGGGACTAGCGGATTACGAGCAGTACTTC.